Each of the 27 T cell receptor beta chains below was sequenced from the same sample in a study of blood T cells in healthy people across ages. Using a J-beta primer mix together with a sample-barcoded 5' primer, a second PCR was run for roughly 7 to 12 cycles. TCRdb redid the calling of the 5' RACE reads with MiXCR, one entry per CDR3 protein. The table shows 550,000 to 750,000 distinct CDR3 sequences, with 20% to 25% occurring only once. Sequencing was done on a sample of blood. The receptor source for this set is a man between 65 and 85 years old in good health.

This clonotype was seen a handful of times. The V gene is TRBV20-1, the J gene TRBJ2-7, with D perhaps matching TRBD1 (5 bases). V lost 7 bases to trimming and J lost 3 bases, with 13 bases between them. This CDR3 comprises 12 residues. From germline, CDR1 is DFQATT and CDR2 SNEGSKA (reference sequence). The DNA for the CDR3 is TGCAGTGTTACAGGCGAGAACTACGAGCAGTACTTC. Encoded protein: CSVTGENYEQYF.

The CDR3 nucleotides read TGTGCCACCACAGCGGGACAGGGGACTGAGCAGTTCTTC. This translates into CATTAGQGTEQFF. V gene TRBV24-1 combines with J gene TRBJ2-7; 10 bases line up with TRBD1. Near its end, the DNA agrees better with TRBJ2-1, so the J call may be wrong. The CDR3 covers 13 residues. CDR1 and CDR2 (germline): KGHDR, SFDVKD.

This clonotype was detected ten times or more. The chain couples TRBV5-1 to TRBJ1-4, with no clear D. This CDR3 is 15 amino acids long. V lost 0 bases and J 7 bases, leaving 13 bases between the germline ends. Germline V gives CDR1 SGHRS, CDR2 YFSETQ. The CDR3 protein is CASSLEGPSTEKLFF. DNA for the CDR3: TGCGCCAGCAGCTTGGAAGGACCATCTACTGAAAAACTGTTTTTT.

J is TRBJ1-2 and V is TRBV9; no clear D gene. Germline CDR1 and CDR2: SGDLS and YYNGEE. The CDR3 has 16 amino acids. Trimming cost V 0 bases and J 12 bases, with 24 bases left between them. CDR3 nucleotide sequence: TGTGCCAGCAGCGTAGAACCAGTCCCCGGATCCCACGGGGACACCTTC. Encoded protein: CASSVEPVPGSHGDTF.

V is TRBV10-3 and J is TRBJ2-1; no reliable D call. This CDR3 has 18 residues. The V end was cut by 0 bases, the J end by 4 bases, with 19 bases between. Germline-derived CDR1 and CDR2 are ENHRY and SYGVKD. CDR3 sequence reads: CAISESPRLYINYNEQFF. The CDR3 nucleotides are TGTGCCATCAGTGAGTCGCCGAGGCTCTATATCAATTACAATGAGCAGTTCTTC.

This clonotype came up a few times. The rearrangement links TRBV29-1 to TRBJ2-4; the D gene is possibly TRBD2 (5 bases). Trimming removed 4 bases from V and 6 bases from J, with 13 bases in between. The CDR3 loop spans 13 amino acids. Per germline, CDR1 SQVTM and CDR2 ANQGSEA. CDR3 nucleotides: TGCAGCGTTGCGTGGTGGAGCGGAAACATTCAGTACTTC. It encodes CSVAWWSGNIQYF.

The chain is built from TRBV7-2 and TRBJ2-2; 8 bases fit TRBD1. Germline CDR1 SGHTA, CDR2 FQGNSA. The CDR3 has 15 amino acids. The trim removed 6 bases at V and 4 bases at J, leaving 7 bases unmatched. CDR3 sequence reads: CASRSTTGGTGELFF. In DNA, the CDR3 is TGTGCCAGCAGGAGTACCACAGGGGGCACCGGGGAGCTGTTTTTT.

This clonotype was seen a few times. The chain uses TRBV12-3 or TRBV12-4 and TRBJ2-4; unclear D gene. V lost 6 bases and J lost 6, with 12 bases in between. CDR3 length: 13 residues. CDR3 amino acids: CASSERSLNIQYF. As DNA, the CDR3 is TGTGCCAGCAGCGAGAGGAGTTTAAACATTCAGTACTTC.

This clonotype has only one observation. The chain employs TRBV28 and TRBJ1-2, with 12 bases that match TRBD1. CDR3 length: 15 residues. Germline assignment: CDR1 MDHEN and CDR2 SYDVKM. V dropped 5 bases and J dropped 5; count of bases not matched to a gene: 6. The CDR3 coding sequence is TGTGCCAGCAGTCCCGGGACAGGGGGCTGGTATGGCTACACCTTC. Protein product: CASSPGTGGWYGYTF.

V gene TRBV12-3 or TRBV12-4 combines with J gene TRBJ2-3; 8 bases fit TRBD2. The CDR3 covers 16 residues. V lost 5 bases, J lost 4 bases, and 11 bases stayed unmatched. The CDR3, as DNA: TGTGCCAGCAGTCATCTTAGCGGGATGGACGCAGATACGCAGTATTTT. This translates into CASSHLSGMDADTQYF.

V usage is TRBV6-1 and J usage is TRBJ2-7; 10 nucleotides line up with TRBD2. The CDR3 length is 15 residues. The germline CDR1 and CDR2 sequences are MNHNS and SASEGT. J was trimmed by 0 bases and V by 7 bases; bases with no gene match: 6. The CDR3 DNA sequence: TGTGCCAGCATCCGAGCGGGAGGGAGCTCCTACGAGCAGTACTTC. Translated, it gives CASIRAGGSSYEQYF.

This clonotype was seen a handful of times. V and J are TRBV6-5 and TRBJ1-1; TRBD1 matches 7 bases. There are 14 residues in the CDR3. With V trimmed by 7 bases and J by 1 base, 6 bases remained unmatched. The germline V gene has CDR1 MNHEY and CDR2 SVGAGI. This CDR3 is CASTSQGRNTEAFF. CDR3 in DNA: TGTGCCAGCACCTCACAGGGGAGGAACACTGAAGCTTTCTTT.

This chain connects TRBV20-1 to TRBJ2-5; possibly TRBD1 for D (5 bases). Near its end, the DNA agrees better with TRBJ2-1, so the J call may be wrong. Germline V lookup: CDR1 DFQATT, CDR2 SNEGSKA (reference sequence). The CDR3 covers 11 residues. CDR3 in amino acids: CSADQGNEQFF. CDR3 DNA: TGCAGTGCTGACCAGGGAAATGAGCAGTTCTTC.

This chain uses TRBV20-1 with TRBJ2-3; D remains unclear. CDR1 is DFQATT, CDR2 SNEGSKA, per germline (reference sequence). V was shortened by 2 bases and J by 5 bases, with 5 bases between the two germline ends. This CDR3 is built from 11 residues. The CDR3 region is CSARMKDTQYF. The CDR3 coding sequence is TGCAGTGCTAGAATGAAAGATACGCAGTATTTT.

V and J are TRBV5-1 and TRBJ2-7; 7 bases line up with TRBD1. Germline loops: CDR1 SGHRS, CDR2 YFSETQ. The CDR3 is made up of 14 amino acids. Trimming cost V 4 bases and J 4 bases; bases outside gene matches: 8. The CDR3 loop reads CASSETGSGYEQYF. CDR3 bases: TGCGCCAGCAGCGAGACAGGGAGTGGGTACGAGCAGTACTTC.

This clonotype was seen many times. This chain joins TRBV6-2 or TRBV6-3 and TRBJ2-1; 9 bases map to TRBD2. CDR3 size: 16 residues. V lost 0 bases, J lost 3 bases, and 3 bases stayed unmatched. Germline V CDR1 and CDR2: MNHEY, SVGEGT. The CDR3 bases are TGTGCCAGCAGTTACTCGGTAGCGGGAGTCTACAATGAGCAGTTCTTC. Protein product: CASSYSVAGVYNEQFF.

This clonotype came up a few times. V usage is TRBV5-1 and J usage is TRBJ2-1; 9 bases match TRBD2. This CDR3 region has 14 residues. Per germline, CDR1 SGHRS and CDR2 YFSETQ. V shed 7 bases and J 3 bases; nucleotides not matched to a gene: 5. CDR3 in amino acids: CASRLAERYNEQFF. CDR3 sequence (DNA): TGCGCCAGCCGACTAGCGGAGCGCTACAATGAGCAGTTCTTC.

This chain uses TRBV6-2 or TRBV6-3 with TRBJ2-5, with TRBD2 as a possible D gene (6 bases). The DNA matches TRBJ2-1 better at its end, which makes the J call doubtful. The CDR3 is made up of 13 amino acids. Germline V gives CDR1 MNHEY, CDR2 SVGEGT. The CDR3 spells CATNRDFLNEQFF. The CDR3 region has the DNA TGTGCCACCAACCGGGACTTCCTCAATGAGCAGTTCTTC.

This clonotype was detected a few times. A much larger clonotype is one base distant, so this may be a read error. The J gene is TRBJ2-1, the V gene TRBV20-1; tentative D call: TRBD1 (6 bases). The germline V gene encodes CDR1 DFQATT and CDR2 SNEGSKA (reference sequence). There are 16 residues in the CDR3. The CDR3 DNA sequence: TGCAGTGCTAGAGATAGTAAGGGACATGGTAACAATGAGCAGCTCTTC. Translated: CSARDSKGHGNNEQLF.

The gene calls are TRBV24-1 and TRBJ2-5; 10 nucleotides agree with TRBD2. CDR3 length: 16 residues. Trimming at V came to 2 bases and at J to 3 bases, leaving 5 bases not matched to a gene. Per the germline V gene, CDR1 is KGHDR and CDR2 is SFDVKD. In DNA form, the CDR3 reads TGTGCCACCAGTGATTGGCCAGCGGGAGGGGAAGAGACCCAGTACTTC. It codes for CATSDWPAGGEETQYF.

In its sample, this clonotype was seen many times. V gene TRBV5-1 combines with J gene TRBJ2-5; D call uncertain. The J call may be incorrect, as the DNA end agrees better with TRBJ2-7. Germline-derived CDR1 and CDR2 are SGHRS and YFSETQ. The CDR3 has 13 amino acids. CDR3 region: CASSLDNPYEQYF. Written as DNA, the CDR3 is TGCGCCAGCAGCTTGGACAATCCCTACGAGCAGTACTTC.

The J gene is TRBJ2-7, the V gene TRBV11-2; TRBD2 agrees at 10 bases. Germline CDR1 and CDR2: SGHAT and FQNNGV. The CDR3 extends over 16 amino acids. V lost 4 bases, J lost 3 bases, and 9 bases stayed unmatched. CDR3 bases: TGTGCCAGCAGCTCGCCTAGCGGGAGAGTTTACTACGAGCAGTACTTC. Encoded protein: CASSSPSGRVYYEQYF. The full variable domain, in which reference TRBV11-2 and TRBJ2-7 provide the parts outside the CDR3, is EAGVAQSPRYKIIEKRQSVAFWCNPISGHATLYWYQQILGQGPKLLIQFQNNGVVDDSQLPKDRFSAERLKGVDSTLKIQPAKLEDSAVYLCASSSPSGRVYYEQYFGPGTRLTVT.

This clonotype appeared a few times. The rearrangement uses TRBV28 and TRBJ2-3; TRBD1 agrees at 8 bases. The length of the CDR3 is 15 residues. The J segment lost 5 bases and the V segment lost 3 bases, leaving 7 bases of the junction unmatched. Germline V lookup: CDR1 MDHEN, CDR2 SYDVKM. CDR3 DNA: TGTGCCAGCAGTTTCACCGGACAGGGCTTAGATACGCAGTATTTT. It translates to CASSFTGQGLDTQYF.

In its sample, this clonotype was seen many times. The chain employs TRBV29-1 and TRBJ2-5, with TRBD1 matching over 8 bases. Germline V CDR1 and CDR2: SQVTM, ANQGSEA. There are 14 residues in the CDR3. V was pared by 5 bases and J by 5 bases, with 10 bases of the junction left unmatched. The CDR3 loop is CSVPGRDRQETQYF. CDR3 nucleotides: TGCAGCGTTCCTGGTCGGGACAGGCAGGAGACCCAGTACTTC.

This clonotype was recorded many times. The chain recombines TRBV29-1 with TRBJ2-7, with TRBD1 as a possible D gene (6 bases). Germline loops: CDR1 SQVTM, CDR2 ANQGSEA. Trimming took 7 bases from V and 4 from J, leaving 11 bases between them. The CDR3 is 11 amino acids. This CDR3 reads CSGGQIYEQYF. Here the CDR3 DNA reads TGCAGCGGTGGACAGATTTACGAGCAGTACTTC.

Ten or more counts support this clonotype. This chain uses TRBV20-1 with TRBJ1-2, with D unresolved. The CDR3 spans 13 residues. V dropped 3 bases and J dropped 3 bases, with 11 bases sitting between them. Germline loops: CDR1 DFQATT, CDR2 SNEGSKA (reference sequence). CDR3 DNA: TGCAGTGCTAGCATAGGGTCCGACTATGGCTACACCTTC. It is translated as CSASIGSDYGYTF.

V and J are TRBV7-9 and TRBJ2-3; TRBD1 agrees at 10 bases. Trimming took 6 bases from V and 2 from J; bases not matched to a gene: 5. This CDR3 has 15 amino acids. The germline gives CDR1 SEHNR, CDR2 FQNEAQ (reference sequence). CDR3 bases: TGTGCCAGCAGTCTTGGGACAGGGGACACAGATACGCAGTATTTT. Protein: CASSLGTGDTDTQYF.